This T cell receptor beta chain was sequenced for a study of T-cell memory formation after mild COVID-19. Germline V gives CDR1 SGHTA, CDR2 FQGNSA. CDR3 length equals 12 residues. The V and J ends lost 3 bases and 12 bases, in that order; junction bases with no gene match: 5. TCRdb itself ran the 5' RACE reads through MiXCR, one entry per CDR3 protein. The data hold around 130,000 distinct CDR3 sequences, with approximately 6.3% observed a single time. Sequencing was carried out using PBMCs or a T cell subset sorted from them (not recorded which). The rearrangement joins TRBV7-2 to TRBJ2-1, with TRBD2 identical over 7 bases. This TCR derives from an adult woman who had mild COVID-19 (a few samples of this study predate the infection). Cell type and time point are not known. The chain's CDR3 is CASSFLGRGQFF. CDR3 in DNA: TGTGCCAGCAGCTTTTTAGGGAGGGGGCAGTTCTTC.